These T cell receptor beta chains were read from a single sample in a study of neurological immune-mediated disorders. TCRdb reprocessed the 5' RACE reads via MiXCR and lists one record per CDR3 protein. This sample has nearly 60,000 distinct CDR3 sequences, with 3% to 3.5% found just once. Sequencing used PBMCs. The source of these receptors is a woman aged 55-70 years with multiple sclerosis. Both conserved end residues are part of each CDR3. The order of the fields is D gene, J gene, V gene, clone size, CDR3 protein, CDR3 DNA. The D gene is left open where the match is weak. For some rows the clone size is stated as once, few or many, or as a class when expanded; others skip it.

>NA|TRBJ2-7|TRBV6-1|many
CASSDVGGYEQYF
TGTGCCAGCAGTGATGTCGGGGGATACGAGCAGTACTTC
>TRBD2|TRBJ2-1|TRBV5-1|many
CASSFSGGSNNEQFF
TGCGCCAGCAGCTTTAGCGGGGGGTCAAACAATGAGCAGTTCTTC
>TRBD1|TRBJ1-2|TRBV5-1|many
CASSLGDRVNYGYTF
TGCGCCAGCAGCTTGGGGGACAGGGTAAACTATGGCTACACCTTC
>NA|TRBJ1-2|TRBV19|NA
CASSIPAGYNGYTF
TGTGCCAGTAGTATCCCGGCAGGATACAATGGCTACACCTTC
>TRBD1|TRBJ2-5|TRBV7-9|many
CASSADSLTGGETQYF
TGTGCCAGCAGCGCCGATTCTCTTACAGGGGGAGAGACCCAGTACTTC
>NA|TRBJ2-5|TRBV15|many
CATSRTETQYF
TGTGCCACCAGCAGAACGGAGACCCAGTACTTC
>NA|TRBJ1-1|TRBV4-3|many
CASRRQQDTEAFF
TGCGCCAGCCGCAGGCAGCAGGACACTGAAGCTTTCTTT
>NA|TRBJ2-5|TRBV6-2/TRBV6-3|many
CASSYSIRPGQETQYF
TGTGCCAGCAGTTACTCGATTCGTCCGGGTCAAGAGACCCAGTACTTC
>NA|TRBJ2-7|TRBV11-2|many
CASSLWAGPASYEQYF
TGTGCCAGCAGCTTATGGGCAGGACCTGCCTCCTACGAGCAGTACTTC
>TRBD1|TRBJ2-5|TRBV5-1|many
CASSSFDRAETQYF
TGCGCCAGCAGCTCATTCGACAGGGCAGAGACCCAGTACTTC
>NA|TRBJ2-7|TRBV20-1|many
CSARGPRGLSYEQYF
TGCAGTGCTAGAGGCCCACGGGGGCTATCCTACGAGCAGTACTTC
>TRBD1|TRBJ1-3|TRBV10-3|many
CAISESTGGTGNTIYF
TGTGCCATCAGTGAGTCTACAGGGGGGACTGGAAACACCATATATTTT
>NA|TRBJ2-7|TRBV20-1|many
CSARDFRYEQYF
TGCAGTGCTAGGGATTTCCGGTACGAGCAGTACTTC
>NA|TRBJ2-3|TRBV2|many
CASNQEMGTDTQYF
TGTGCCAGCAACCAGGAGATGGGCACAGATACGCAGTATTTT
>TRBD2|TRBJ2-3|TRBV2|many
CASSEEGREDTQYF
TGTGCCAGCAGTGAAGAGGGGAGGGAGGATACGCAGTATTTT
>NA|TRBJ1-1|TRBV27|many
CASRGPGYMNTEAFF
TGTGCCAGCAGAGGCCCCGGATATATGAACACTGAAGCTTTCTTT
>NA|TRBJ2-7|TRBV29-1|NA
CSITVFKEQYF
TGCAGCATTACCGTATTCAAAGAGCAGTACTTC
>NA|TRBJ2-5|TRBV5-1|many
CASSFRETQYF
TGCGCCAGCAGCTTCCGGGAGACCCAGTACTTC